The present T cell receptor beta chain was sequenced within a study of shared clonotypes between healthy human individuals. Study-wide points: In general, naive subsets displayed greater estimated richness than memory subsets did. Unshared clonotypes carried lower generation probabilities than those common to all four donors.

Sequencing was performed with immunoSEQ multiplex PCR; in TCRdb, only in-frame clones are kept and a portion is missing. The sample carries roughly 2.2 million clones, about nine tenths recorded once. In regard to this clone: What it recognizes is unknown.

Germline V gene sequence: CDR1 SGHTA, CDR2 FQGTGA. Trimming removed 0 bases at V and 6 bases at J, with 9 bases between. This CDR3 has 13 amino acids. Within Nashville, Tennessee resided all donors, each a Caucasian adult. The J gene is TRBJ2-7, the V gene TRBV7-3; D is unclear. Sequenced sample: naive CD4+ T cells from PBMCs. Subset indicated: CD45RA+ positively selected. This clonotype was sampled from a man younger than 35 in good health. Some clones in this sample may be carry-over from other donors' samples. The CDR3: CASSLTRGSEQYF. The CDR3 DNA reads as TGTGCCAGCAGCTTAACGAGAGGCTCCGAGCAGTACTTC.